The next 25 T cell receptor beta chains were all read from a single sample in a study of T cells in Graves' hyperthyroidism and ophthalmopathy. Amplification of TCR beta CDR3 regions was performed using RNA transcripts as template. HTBI primers were the set used in a first-round RT-PCR of the TCR CDR3. TCRdb used MiXCR to reprocess the multiplex PCR reads, holding one entry per CDR3 protein. Here the sample spans around 350,000 distinct CDR3 sequences, about 18% being singletons. Sequenced: blood. The receptors here all came from a woman aged 18-29 years with Graves' hyperthyroidism.

V is TRBV18 and J is TRBJ2-7; 8 bases agree with TRBD2. Germline CDR1 reads KGHSH; CDR2 reads LQKENI. The CDR3 is made up of 15 amino acids. V shed 3 bases and J 5 bases; nucleotides not matched to a gene: 9. This CDR3 reads CASSPPGGRSDEQYF. CDR3 sequence (DNA): TGTGCCAGCTCACCGCCGGGAGGGAGGTCGGACGAGCAGTACTTC.

This clonotype was recorded at least ten times. This chain joins TRBV7-6 and TRBJ1-1; a weak D match, TRBD1 (6 bases). Looked up from germline, CDR1 is SGHVS and CDR2 is FNYEAQ. This CDR3 has 16 residues. Trimming left V 5 bases short and J 2 bases short, with 18 bases between. CDR3 sequence (DNA): TGTGCCAGCAGCCCCTGGACAGCTAAAAAAAACACTGAAGCTTTCTTT. It yields the protein CASSPWTAKKNTEAFF.

This clonotype was detected a few times. In DNA form, the CDR3 reads TGTGCCAGCAGTCCGACTAGCGGGGTTATATACGAGCAGTACTTC. Protein product: CASSPTSGVIYEQYF. The chain combines TRBV7-2 with TRBJ2-7, with 11 bases fitting TRBD2. The CDR3 totals 15 residues. Germline V gene lookup returns CDR1 SGHTA and CDR2 FQGNSA. The V gene end was trimmed by 6 bases and the J gene end by 4 bases; junction bases not matched to a gene: 8.

At least ten counts were recorded for this clonotype. The chain uses TRBV6-1 and TRBJ1-1; unclear D gene. Trimming cost V 7 bases and J 2 bases, with 11 bases left between them. CDR1 and CDR2 from the germline V gene are MNHNS and SASEGT. The CDR3 is 13 residues long. Here the CDR3 reads CASKGHSNTEAFF. CDR3 nucleotides: TGTGCCAGCAAAGGCCACAGTAACACTGAAGCTTTCTTT.

V and J are TRBV3-1 and TRBJ2-7; no clear D. The CDR3 has 14 amino acids. CDR1 and CDR2 (germline): LGHDT, YNNKEL (reference sequence). The V gene lost 3 bases and the J gene lost 0 bases, with 9 bases spanning the gap. The CDR3 sequence is CASSQYDISYEQYF. CDR3 DNA: TGTGCCAGCAGCCAGTACGACATCTCCTACGAGCAGTACTTC.

There are many counts of this clonotype. V is TRBV5-1 and J is TRBJ2-7; the D gene is possibly TRBD1 (5 bases). Germline V gives CDR1 SGHRS, CDR2 YFSETQ. This CDR3 contains 15 residues. Deletions cut 4 bases from V and 4 bases from J, with 18 bases between. CDR3 loop: CASSPTRVQGYEQYF. In DNA, the CDR3 is TGCGCCAGCAGCCCAACCAGGGTTCAAGGATACGAGCAGTACTTC.

In its sample, this clonotype was seen many times. The rearrangement links TRBV7-2 to TRBJ1-1; no clear D gene. V was trimmed by 5 bases and J by 2 bases, leaving 6 bases between them. The CDR3 sequence is 12 residues long. Germline loops: CDR1 SGHTA, CDR2 FQGNSA. The CDR3 is CASSRYNTEAFF. The CDR3 coding sequence is TGTGCCAGCAGCCGATATAACACTGAAGCTTTCTTT.

The V gene is TRBV6-2 or TRBV6-3, the J gene TRBJ1-2, with 7 bases aligning to TRBD1. CDR3 length equals 14 residues. Germline CDR1 MNHEY, CDR2 SVGEGT. After removal of 6 bases from V and 9 bases from J, the junction contained 13 bases not matched to a gene. This CDR3 is CASSQPRQGGRYTF. The CDR3 coding sequence is TGTGCCAGCAGCCAACCTCGACAGGGCGGACGCTACACCTTC.

This clonotype occurred many times. The chain is built from TRBV20-1 and TRBJ2-7; no clear D gene. Germline V lookup: CDR1 DFQATT, CDR2 SNEGSKA (reference sequence). CDR3 length: 14 amino acids. Trimming stripped 1 base from V and 1 base from J, with 11 bases between. The CDR3 reads CSARAPVGSYEQYF. The CDR3 DNA reads TGCAGTGCTAGAGCCCCCGTCGGATCCTACGAGCAGTACTTC.

This clonotype appeared many times. The chain carries TRBV19 and TRBJ1-5; TRBD1 agrees at 10 bases. The germline V gene encodes CDR1 LNHDA and CDR2 SQIVND (reference sequence). The CDR3 has 16 amino acids. The V gene end was trimmed by 2 bases and the J gene end by 3 bases; junction bases not matched to a gene: 4. CDR3 protein: CASSISGQGINQPQHF. CDR3 nucleotide sequence: TGTGCCAGTAGTATATCGGGACAGGGGATCAATCAGCCCCAGCATTTT.

The sample holds a few counts of this clonotype. J is TRBJ2-3 and V is TRBV5-1; 9 bases are shared with TRBD2. From germline, CDR1 is SGHRS and CDR2 YFSETQ. This CDR3 region has 14 residues. With 4 bases clipped from V and 6 bases from J, the junction kept 6 bases outside the gene matches. Here the CDR3 DNA reads TGCGCCAGCAGCCCTAGCGGGGAGGCGGATACGCAGTATTTT. Translated, it gives CASSPSGEADTQYF. Full variable domain (remainder filled in from reference TRBV5-1 and TRBJ2-3): KAGVTQTPRYLIKTRGQQVTLSCSPISGHRSVSWYQQTPGQGLQFLFEYFSETQRNKGNFPGRFSGRQFSNSRSEMNVSTLELGDSALYLCASSPSGEADTQYFGPGTRLTVL.

The table lists this clonotype with many counts. The gene calls are TRBV6-1 and TRBJ2-7; 9 nucleotides agree with TRBD2. With V trimmed by 8 bases and J by 12 bases, 14 bases remained unmatched. Germline loops: CDR1 MNHNS, CDR2 SASEGT. The CDR3 length is 13 residues. The CDR3 reads CASRWILAGPSYF. CDR3 bases: TGTGCCAGCCGGTGGATCCTAGCGGGGCCTTCGTACTTC.

This chain connects TRBV5-1 to TRBJ1-6, with 8 bases identical to TRBD1. The CDR3 totals 14 residues. Germline-derived CDR1 and CDR2 are SGHRS and YFSETQ. J gave up 9 bases and V 3 bases, and 5 bases lay outside the gene matches. CDR3 region: CASSSGQGRSPLHF. The CDR3 nucleotides read TGCGCCAGCAGCTCTGGACAGGGCCGTTCACCCCTCCACTTT. Drawing the rest from reference TRBV5-1 and TRBJ1-6, the complete variable domain is KAGVTQTPRYLIKTRGQQVTLSCSPISGHRSVSWYQQTPGQGLQFLFEYFSETQRNKGNFPGRFSGRQFSNSRSEMNVSTLELGDSALYLCASSSGQGRSPLHFGNGTRLTVT.

This rearrangement joins TRBV18 to TRBJ2-5, with D hard to call. The CDR3 length is 15 residues. V was pared by 6 bases and J by 2 bases, with 16 bases between. In germline, CDR1 is KGHSH, CDR2 LQKENI. CDR3 sequence (DNA): TGTGCCAGCTCTCATCGATCCGACGGACAAGAGACCCAGTACTTC. This sequence encodes CASSHRSDGQETQYF.

This clonotype appeared many times. This chain connects TRBV14 to TRBJ2-2, with D hard to call. This CDR3 region has 15 residues. Germline V gene data show CDR1 as SGHDN and CDR2 as FVKESK. V shed 3 bases and J shed 5 bases, with 13 bases lying between them. The CDR3 is CASSHLTARTGELFF. CDR3 DNA: TGTGCCAGCAGCCACTTAACCGCTAGGACCGGGGAGCTGTTTTTT.

The rearrangement links TRBV6-1 to TRBJ1-1; D is possibly TRBD1 (5 bases). CDR1 MNHNS and CDR2 SASEGT come from the germline V gene. CDR3 length: 15 amino acids. V lost 5 bases and J lost 3, with 16 bases in between. The CDR3, as DNA: TGTGCCAGCAGTACGACCACTTGGGGGGACACTGAAGCTTTCTTT. Its translation is CASSTTTWGDTEAFF.

The chain recombines TRBV20-1 with TRBJ2-7, with D possibly TRBD1 on 7 matching bases. Germline V gives CDR1 DFQATT, CDR2 SNEGSKA (reference sequence). The CDR3 runs to 18 residues. Trimming cost V 6 bases and J 2 bases, with 29 bases left between them. The CDR3 nucleotides are TGCAGTGCGGCCAGGGGGGAACACACCAAAAGCGGCGCCTACGAGCAGTACTTC. It is translated as CSAARGEHTKSGAYEQYF.

V is TRBV27 and J is TRBJ1-2; tentative D call: TRBD1 (5 bases). Trimming took off 2 bases at V and 2 bases at J, with 18 bases between the two ends. The CDR3 is 17 amino acids. Germline V CDR1 and CDR2: MNHEY, SMNVEV (reference sequence). The CDR3 sequence is CASSLTQGWGHNYGYTF. CDR3 DNA: TGTGCCAGCAGTTTAACCCAGGGATGGGGCCACAACTATGGCTACACCTTC.

Many counts were recorded for this clonotype. This chain joins TRBV7-9 and TRBJ1-2, with 10 bases that match TRBD1. The V and J ends lost 5 bases and 7 bases, in that order; junction bases with no gene match: 7. Looked up from germline, CDR1 is SEHNR and CDR2 is FQNEAQ (reference sequence). CDR3 length equals 14 residues. This CDR3 is CASSPGQGISGYTF. CDR3 coding DNA: TGTGCCAGCAGCCCGGGACAGGGGATCTCTGGCTACACCTTC.

In its sample, this clonotype was seen many times. V and J are TRBV9 and TRBJ1-2; 10 bases align to TRBD1. The germline CDR1 and CDR2 sequences are SGDLS and YYNGEE. The CDR3 has 15 residues. V lost 4 bases to trimming and J lost 6 bases; unmatched junction nucleotides: 9. The CDR3 DNA follows: TGTGCCAGCAGCTCTGAACCGGGACAGGGGCATGGCTACACCTTC. It specifies CASSSEPGQGHGYTF.

This clonotype was seen only a few times. J is TRBJ1-2 and V is TRBV7-8; D not resolved. V was cut by 1 base and J by 1 base, with 10 bases left in between. The CDR3 length is 15 residues. Germline V gene lookup returns CDR1 SGHVS and CDR2 FQNEAQ. The CDR3, as DNA: TGTGCCAGCAGCTTAGGGGAACTAAGTAACTATGGCTACACCTTC. It encodes CASSLGELSNYGYTF. The full variable domain, completed using reference TRBV7-8 and TRBJ1-2, is GAGVSQSPRYKVAKRGQDVALRCDPISGHVSLFWYQQALGQGPEFLTYFQNEAQLDKSGLPSDRFFAERPEGSVSTLKIQRTQQEDSAVYLCASSLGELSNYGYTFGSGTRLTVV.

This clonotype was counted many times. The rearrangement links TRBV6-2 or TRBV6-3 to TRBJ1-2; D is ambiguous. CDR1 and CDR2 (germline): MNHEY, SVGEGT. The CDR3 is 12 amino acids. Trimming left V 3 bases short and J 4 bases short, with 6 bases between. The CDR3 DNA reads as TGTGCCAGCAGTTATATCGGCTATGGCTACACCTTC. Translated, it gives CASSYIGYGYTF.

This clonotype was counted at least ten times. The rearrangement uses TRBV6-1 and TRBJ2-7; 14 bases are shared with TRBD2. V lost 6 bases, J lost 3 bases, and 4 bases stayed unmatched. There are 15 residues in the CDR3. From germline, CDR1 is MNHNS and CDR2 SASEGT. The CDR3 region is CASSGTSGGRYEQYF. Written as DNA, the CDR3 is TGTGCCAGCAGCGGGACTAGCGGGGGCCGCTACGAGCAGTACTTC.

This clonotype was detected many times. V and J are TRBV7-9 and TRBJ1-1, with D uncertain. CDR3 length: 13 residues. Germline V gene sequence: CDR1 SEHNR, CDR2 FQNEAQ (reference sequence). Trimming took off 1 base at V and 6 bases at J, with 9 bases between the two ends. The CDR3 reads CASSLVGPAEAFF. Written as DNA, the CDR3 is TGTGCCAGCAGCTTAGTCGGACCGGCTGAAGCTTTCTTT.

In this sample, this clonotype turned up many times. The V gene is TRBV5-1, the J gene TRBJ2-7, with D tentatively TRBD1 (6 bases). The germline V gene has CDR1 SGHRS and CDR2 YFSETQ. There are 16 residues in the CDR3. Trimming cost V 1 base and J 3 bases, with 17 bases left between them. For the CDR3, the DNA is TGCGCCAGCAGCTTGCTTCCGGCAGGGGAAGGCTACGAGCAGTACTTC. Encoded protein: CASSLLPAGEGYEQYF.